This T cell receptor (beta chain) was captured by sequencing in a study of cytomegalovirus exposure and HLA in healthy donors. Regarding the study as a whole: Specificity of a few CMV-associated chains for CMV antigens was verified in vitro. Researchers counted about 150 TCR beta chains as cytomegalovirus-associated. Later, an analysis found that TCR clusters from the first cohort tended to co-occur in the roughly 120 validation repertoires.

V shed 5 bases and J shed 10 bases, with 23 bases lying between them. Per the germline V gene, CDR1 is SEHNR and CDR2 is FQNEAQ (reference sequence). The CDR3 covers 16 residues. Sequencing was performed with immunoSEQ multiplex PCR; in TCRdb, only in-frame clones are kept and a portion is missing. The repertoire consists of 95,000 to 150,000 clones, with 89% occurring once and the leading ten covering roughly 2%. With regard to this clone: Its antigen remains unidentified.

The rearrangement joins TRBV7-9 to TRBJ1-4, with D hard to call. Material for sequencing was PBMCs. This sequence was found in a woman between 18 and 29 years old in good health and CMV-seronegative. CDR3 sequence reads: CASSPWGTGNRRKLFF. CDR3 DNA sequence: TGTGCCAGCAGCCCCTGGGGTACGGGGAATCGGCGAAAACTGTTTTTT.